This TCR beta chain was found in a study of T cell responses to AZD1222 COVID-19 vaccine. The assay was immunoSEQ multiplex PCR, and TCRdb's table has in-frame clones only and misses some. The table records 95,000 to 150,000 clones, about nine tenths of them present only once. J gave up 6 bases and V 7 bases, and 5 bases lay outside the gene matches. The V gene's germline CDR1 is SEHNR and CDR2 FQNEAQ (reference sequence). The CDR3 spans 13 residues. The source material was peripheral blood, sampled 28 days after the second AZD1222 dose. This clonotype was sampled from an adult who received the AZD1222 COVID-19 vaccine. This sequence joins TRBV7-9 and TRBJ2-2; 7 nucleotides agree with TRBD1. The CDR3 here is CASNQQGSGELFF. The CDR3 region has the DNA TGTGCCAGCAACCAACAGGGGTCCGGGGAGCTGTTTTTT.